The present entry profiles one TCR beta chain with its context. The data belong to a study of blood T cell repertoires in COVID-19. The overall study: There were acute and convalescent COVID-19 samples, and they came from the United States, Italy and Spain. Sample material is recorded as cDNA or gDNA derived from T cells, B-cell-depleted T cells, or PBMCs.

The repertoire was sequenced with immunoSEQ multiplex PCR; TCRdb's copy has only in-frame clones and lacks some. This table holds 270,000 or so clones, around 89% found once. Germline CDR1 reads SGHRS; CDR2 reads YFSETQ. The germline V and J ends were trimmed by 0 bases and 0 bases, with 16 bases remaining between them. The CDR3 has 17 residues. The chain couples TRBV5-1 to TRBJ2-7, with D possibly being TRBD2 (6 bases). The sequence was collected from a man aged 40-50 years with acute or convalescent COVID-19. The specimen was peripheral blood. The CDR3: CASSLELFLGGSYEQYF. In DNA, the CDR3 is TGCGCCAGCAGCTTGGAGTTGTTCCTGGGGGGCTCCTACGAGCAGTACTTC.